This T cell receptor beta chain emerged from a study of cytomegalovirus exposure and HLA in healthy donors. Germline V lookup: CDR1 KGHSH, CDR2 LQKENI. CDR3 length: 17 amino acids. V lost 3 bases and J lost 0, with 17 bases in between. Amplification used 60 Vbeta primers and 13 Jbeta primers. Profiled with immunoSEQ multiplex PCR; TCRdb holds only in-frame clones, not every one. The profile shows about 110,000 clones, approximately 70% of them singletons. Input material: PBMCs. This clonotype originated in a man in his forties or fifties in good health and CMV-seropositive. V usage is TRBV18 and J usage is TRBJ1-1; tentatively, D is TRBD1 (5 bases). The CDR3 here is CASSPARGGFLNTEAFF. CDR3 coding DNA: TGTGCCAGCTCACCGGCGCGGGGGGGATTCTTGAACACTGAAGCTTTCTTT.